These 14 T cell receptor beta chains were sequenced from one sample in a study of T cells in Graves' hyperthyroidism and ophthalmopathy. Using RNA transcripts as the source, TCR beta CDR3 regions were amplified. Initially, a first-round RT-PCR of the TCR CDR3 employed the HTBI primer set. TCRdb independently ran MiXCR on the multiplex PCR reads; one entry per CDR3 protein. The sample holds more than 150,000 distinct CDR3 sequences, around 15% seen once. Sequencing used blood. The receptor source for this set is a woman between 45 and 60 years old with Graves' hyperthyroidism.

This clonotype was detected many times. The chain carries TRBV6-1 and TRBJ1-2; possible D gene TRBD1, 6 bases. V was shortened by 1 base and J by 6 bases, with 12 bases between the two germline ends. This CDR3 has 14 residues. CDR1 MNHNS and CDR2 SASEGT come from the germline V gene. The CDR3 spells CASSEGTDSHGYTF. The CDR3 nucleotides read TGTGCCAGCAGTGAAGGGACAGACTCTCATGGCTACACCTTC.

This clonotype was observed many times. The rearrangement links TRBV6-2 or TRBV6-3 to TRBJ2-5; D may match TRBD1 or TRBD2 (5 bases each). This CDR3 contains 15 residues. Germline CDR1 is MNHEY and CDR2 is SVGEGT. V was clipped by 2 bases and J by 5 bases, with 15 bases between them. For the CDR3, the DNA is TGTGCCAGCAGTTACGGGGACCCGATCCGGGAGACCCAGTACTTC. It codes for CASSYGDPIRETQYF.

Ten or more counts support this clonotype. The CDR3: CASSYRRTSGGQETQYF. As DNA, the CDR3 is TGTGCCAGCAGTTACCGAAGGACTAGCGGGGGGCAAGAGACCCAGTACTTC. The gene calls are TRBV6-1 and TRBJ2-5; TRBD2 matches 14 bases. With V trimmed by 5 bases and J by 2 bases, 7 bases remained unmatched. The CDR3 is 17 amino acids. Germline V gene sequence: CDR1 MNHNS, CDR2 SASEGT.

This clonotype has a count of ten or more. The gene calls are TRBV5-8 and TRBJ2-5, with TRBD1 identical over 8 bases. V lost 3 bases and J lost 1; bases outside the gene matches: 11. The V gene's germline CDR1 is SGHTS and CDR2 YDEGEE. This CDR3 has 17 amino acids. CDR3 residues: CASSSTGVVVGQETQYF. As DNA, the CDR3 is TGTGCCAGCAGCTCGACAGGGGTAGTGGTTGGCCAAGAGACCCAGTACTTC.

This clonotype was counted many times. The V and J genes are TRBV7-3 and TRBJ1-1; possible D gene TRBD1, 6 bases. The CDR3 covers 16 residues. Germline V gene data show CDR1 as SGHTA and CDR2 as FQGTGA. The ends were cut back, 3 bases at V and 5 bases at J, with 19 bases in the middle. In nucleotides, the CDR3 is TGTGCCAGCAGCTTGAGAGGTGGCAGGGGTGGAACTGAAGCTTTCTTT. Encoded protein: CASSLRGGRGGTEAFF.

This clonotype has at least ten counts. The J gene is TRBJ2-5, the V gene TRBV11-2; 12 bases agree with TRBD2. Germline-derived CDR1 and CDR2 are SGHAT and FQNNGV. The CDR3 spans 17 residues. V lost 3 bases and J lost 2; bases outside the gene matches: 7. CDR3: CASSFSGLAGPQETQYF. CDR3 sequence (DNA): TGTGCCAGCAGCTTCTCAGGACTAGCGGGACCTCAAGAGACCCAGTACTTC.

This clonotype is medium-sized in the sample. The CDR3 reads CASSRDTTYEQYF. The DNA for the CDR3 is TGTGCCAGCAGCCGGGACACGACCTACGAGCAGTACTTC. The chain uses TRBV28 and TRBJ2-7; the D gene is possibly TRBD1 (6 bases). Germline V lookup: CDR1 MDHEN, CDR2 SYDVKM. The V end lost 6 bases, the J end lost 2 bases, and 11 bases lay between the germline ends. The CDR3 runs to 13 residues.

This clonotype was detected only once. The chain joins TRBV11-2 to TRBJ1-2; D gene unclear. From germline, CDR1 is SGHAT and CDR2 FQNNGV. This CDR3 is built from 12 residues. V was clipped by 9 bases and J by 6 bases, with 14 bases between them. The CDR3 reads CASNLQIDGYTF. DNA for the CDR3: TGTGCCAGTAACCTACAAATAGATGGCTACACCTTC.

This clonotype was observed many times. The chain joins TRBV6-5 to TRBJ1-6; D ambiguous. The CDR3 is 15 residues long. Germline V lookup: CDR1 MNHEY, CDR2 SVGAGI. The V gene lost 1 base and the J gene lost 8 bases, with 12 bases spanning the gap. CDR3 in amino acids: CASSYFGSAYSPLHF. The CDR3 DNA sequence: TGTGCCAGCAGTTACTTTGGATCTGCATATTCACCCCTCCACTTT.

The J gene is TRBJ2-1, the V gene TRBV11-3, with TRBD1 identical over 8 bases. J was trimmed by 4 bases and V by 1 base; bases with no gene match: 12. Germline CDR1 SGHNT, CDR2 YENEEA. The CDR3 consists of 18 residues. This chain's CDR3 is CASSLALVQGAGYNEQFF. As DNA, the CDR3 is TGTGCCAGCAGCTTAGCTCTCGTCCAGGGGGCAGGTTACAATGAGCAGTTCTTC.

The chain has TRBV5-1 and TRBJ2-2; TRBD1 agrees at 12 bases. V lost 4 bases and J lost 3; bases outside the gene matches: 4. The CDR3 length is 16 residues. In germline, CDR1 is SGHRS, CDR2 YFSETQ. The CDR3 loop reads CASSPGTGGYTGELFF. CDR3 nucleotides: TGCGCCAGCAGCCCAGGGACAGGGGGCTACACCGGGGAGCTGTTTTTT.

The chain has TRBV5-4 and TRBJ2-3, with 10 bases aligning to TRBD2. The V gene end was trimmed by 7 bases and the J gene end by 2 bases; junction bases not matched to a gene: 7. The CDR3 sequence is 15 residues long. Germline CDR1 and CDR2: SGHNT and YYREEE (reference sequence). The CDR3 region is CASQPSGGATDTQYF. The CDR3 DNA reads TGTGCCAGCCAACCGAGCGGGGGGGCCACAGATACGCAGTATTTT.

Ten or more counts support this clonotype. V and J are TRBV6-1 and TRBJ1-4; possibly TRBD1 for D (6 bases). Trimming shortened V by 6 bases and J by 3 bases, and 8 bases separated the two germline ends. CDR1 MNHNS and CDR2 SASEGT come from the germline V gene. The CDR3 length is 13 residues. The CDR3 here is CASRGQPNEKLFF. DNA of the CDR3: TGTGCCAGCAGAGGACAGCCTAATGAAAAACTGTTTTTT.

The rearrangement links TRBV7-2 to TRBJ2-1; tentatively, D is TRBD1 (6 bases). V shed 6 bases and J shed 7 bases, with 13 bases lying between them. Germline V gene data show CDR1 as SGHTA and CDR2 as FQGNSA. This CDR3 spans 13 amino acids. The CDR3 is CASRSGQKNEQFF. The CDR3 DNA sequence: TGTGCCAGCAGATCAGGACAGAAGAATGAGCAGTTCTTC.